The source of this T cell receptor beta chain is a study of T cell responses to AZD1222 COVID-19 vaccine. At the level of the study: Samples with a second dose at about 4 or about 12 weeks were pooled together.

Points from the study as a whole: Close to half of spike-specific TCRs reportedly recognize unmutated variant regions. Spike-specific TCR breadth and depth both grew after two AZD1222 doses. Mapped onto spike, vaccine-associated CD4 TCRs spanned it and were dominant at 160-218 and 743-854.

A word on this clone: The antigen remains undetermined.

CDR1 and CDR2 (germline): MNHEY, SVGAGI. This CDR3 contains 13 residues. V trimming: 5 bases; J trimming: 2 bases; junction bases outside the gene matches: 3. The protocol was immunoSEQ multiplex PCR, while the TCRdb copy is restricted to in-frame clones and leaves out a portion. In the table there are 150,000 or so clones, 75% to 95% of which are singletons. The chain couples TRBV6-5 to TRBJ2-7, with 7 bases that match TRBD1. This material consisted of peripheral blood, taken on day 0 of AZD1222 vaccination. This TCR was sampled from an adult in good health. The CDR3 spells CASSPGTAYEQYF. The CDR3 region has the DNA TGTGCCAGCAGTCCGGGGACAGCCTACGAGCAGTACTTC.